These 6 T cell receptor beta chains share one sample of origin, sequenced in a study of tissue T cells after allogeneic stem cell transplantation. Noted time point: mouse harvest day 14 after allogeneic transplant. The graft held 10^6 splenic CD5+ T cells and 10^7 T-cell-depleted bone marrow cells. The assay was immunoSEQ multiplex PCR, and TCRdb's table has in-frame clones only and misses some. The sample lists 650 to 1,000 clones, less than 65% seen once, with 42% in the top ten. Sequencing was performed on spleen. The receptors were sampled from a female BALB/c mouse given C57BL/6 T cells with graft-versus-host disease after an allogeneic hematopoietic cell transplant.

Remarks on this clone: Gene names and germline match the mouse. The read ends 1 residue early relative to the CDR3; the germline J gene fills the gap. The rearrangement uses TRBV3 and TRBJ2-1; 8 nucleotides agree with TRBD2. V was clipped by 4 bases and J by 3 bases; unmatched bases: 5. In germline, CDR1 is SNHLY, CDR2 FYNGKV (reference sequence). The CDR3 contains 15 residues. CDR3 DNA, as far as it was read: TGTGCCAGCAGCTCCGGACTGGGCCTCTATGCTGAGCAGTTC. As protein: CASSSGLGLYAEQF. In full, the CDR3 reads CASSSGLGLYAEQFF.

On this clone itself: This is likely an artifact of a read error, given a far larger clone one base away. All gene names here are mouse names. The CDR3 end lies 1 residue beyond the end of the read and is filled in from the germline J gene. This sample also contains other DNA sequences that code for the same CDR3. The genes are TRBV13-3 and TRBJ2-1; the match to TRBD2 covers 8 bases. CDR3 length equals 16 residues. Losses at the gene ends were 5 bases for V and 6 bases for J; bases not matched to a gene: 13. Germline CDR1 reads NNHDY; CDR2 reads SYVADS. The CDR3 sequence is CASSPGRGGRGAEQFF. The DNA read from the CDR3 is TGTGCCAGCAGCCCCGGACGGGGGGGGCGAGGTGCTGAGCAGTTC.

This clone was counted a few times. Mouse names are used for the genes. The DNA ends 1 residue before the CDR3 does, and the rest of the CDR3 is filled in from the germline J gene. The V gene is TRBV13-1, the J gene TRBJ1-1; no clear D. V shed 1 base and J shed 0 bases, with 7 bases lying between them. The CDR3 is 14 residues long. Germline V lookup: CDR1 NSHNY, CDR2 SYGAGN. The DNA read from the CDR3 is TGTGCCAGCAGTGATACACAGTCAAACACAGAAGTCTTC. Amino acids: CASSDTQSNTEVF. The full CDR3 is CASSDTQSNTEVFF.

Comments on this clone: Gene names are the mouse ones. The observed sequence ends 1 residue before the CDR3 terminus, with the missing tail filled in from the germline J gene. V and J are TRBV29 and TRBJ1-5, with D maybe TRBD1 (6 bases). This CDR3 is 12 amino acids long. The ends were cut back, 2 bases at V and 13 bases at J, with 12 bases in the middle. Germline CDR1 MSHET, CDR2 SYDVDS. CDR3 protein: CASSLEGGAPLF. Partial CDR3 DNA: TGTGCTAGCAGTTTAGAGGGGGGGGCGCCGCTT.

To note about this clone: Gene names are the mouse ones. The read is 1 residue too short to cover the CDR3 end, so that end is filled in from the germline J gene. The chain uses TRBV16 and TRBJ2-5, with unresolved D. This CDR3 is built from 15 residues. Trimming took 0 bases from V and 0 from J, leaving 7 bases between them. Looked up from germline, CDR1 is SGHSA and CDR2 is FRNQAP. CDR3 sequence reads: CASSLDRFNQDTQYF. The part of the CDR3 DNA that was read is TGTGCAAGCAGCTTAGATCGATTTAACCAAGACACCCAGTAC.

To note about this clone: Mouse gene names apply. The CDR3 sequence is CASSPRDNSYNSPLYF. The part of the CDR3 DNA that was read is TGTGCCAGCAGCCCACGGGACAATTCCTATAATTCGCCCCTCTAC. The rearrangement joins TRBV3 to TRBJ1-6; TRBD1 is a possible D gene (6 bases). The read ends 1 residue before the CDR3 terminus; that terminus is restored from the germline J gene. TRBJ1-6 is an open reading frame, and its role is uncertain. The V end lost 5 bases, the J end lost 0 bases, and 11 bases lay between the germline ends. Germline V CDR1 and CDR2: SNHLY, FYNGKV (reference sequence). The CDR3 loop spans 16 amino acids.